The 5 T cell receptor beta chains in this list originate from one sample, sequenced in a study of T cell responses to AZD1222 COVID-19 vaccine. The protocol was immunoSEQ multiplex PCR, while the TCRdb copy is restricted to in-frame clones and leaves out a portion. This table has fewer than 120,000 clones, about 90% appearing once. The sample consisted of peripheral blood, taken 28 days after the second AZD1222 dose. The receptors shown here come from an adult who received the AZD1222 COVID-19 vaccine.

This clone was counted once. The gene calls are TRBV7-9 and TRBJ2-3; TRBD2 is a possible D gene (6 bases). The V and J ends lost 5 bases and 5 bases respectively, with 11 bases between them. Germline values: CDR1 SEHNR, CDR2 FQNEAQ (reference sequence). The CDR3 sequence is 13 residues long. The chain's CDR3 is CASSLEGLDTQYF. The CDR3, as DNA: TGTGCCAGCAGCCTAGAGGGACTAGATACGCAGTATTTT.

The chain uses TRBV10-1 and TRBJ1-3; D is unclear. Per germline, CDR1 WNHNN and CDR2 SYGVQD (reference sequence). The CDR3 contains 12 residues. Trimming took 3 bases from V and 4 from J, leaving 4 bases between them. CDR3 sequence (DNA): TGCGCCAGCAGTGACGAGGGAAACACCATATATTTT. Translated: CASSDEGNTIYF.

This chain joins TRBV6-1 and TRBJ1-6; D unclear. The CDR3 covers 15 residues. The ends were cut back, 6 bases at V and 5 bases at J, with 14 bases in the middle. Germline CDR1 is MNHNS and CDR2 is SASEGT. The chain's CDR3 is CASSRERMNNSPLHF. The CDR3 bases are TGTGCCAGCAGCCGCGAGCGTATGAATAATTCACCCCTCCACTTT.

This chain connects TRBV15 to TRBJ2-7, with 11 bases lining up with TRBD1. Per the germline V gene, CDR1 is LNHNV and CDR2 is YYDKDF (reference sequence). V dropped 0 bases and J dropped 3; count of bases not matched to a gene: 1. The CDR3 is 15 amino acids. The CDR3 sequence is CATSREGTGGYEQYF. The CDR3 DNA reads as TGTGCCACCAGCAGAGAGGGGACAGGGGGCTACGAGCAGTACTTC.

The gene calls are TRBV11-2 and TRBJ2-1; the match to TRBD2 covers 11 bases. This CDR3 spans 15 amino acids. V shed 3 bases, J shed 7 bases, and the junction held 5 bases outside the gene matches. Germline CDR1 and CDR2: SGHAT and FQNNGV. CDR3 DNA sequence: TGTGCCAGCAGCTTTACTAGCGGGAGAGTGAATGAGCAGTTCTTC. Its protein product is CASSFTSGRVNEQFF.